This entry lists 4 T cell receptor beta chains sequenced from one sample in a study of T cell responses to AZD1222 COVID-19 vaccine. Only in-frame clones appear in the TCRdb table, and some are missing; sequencing was by immunoSEQ multiplex PCR. The sample contains approximately 180,000 clones, 75% to 90% of which appear only once. Sample: peripheral blood, taken on day 0 of AZD1222 vaccination. Receptors originate from an adult in good health.

The J gene is TRBJ2-7, the V gene TRBV6-5, with TRBD1 matching over 8 bases. Per the germline V gene, CDR1 is MNHEY and CDR2 is SVGAGI. The J segment lost 3 bases and the V segment lost 2 bases, leaving 6 bases of the junction unmatched. The CDR3 totals 15 residues. The CDR3 sequence: CASSYGDRTLYEQYF. CDR3 DNA: TGTGCCAGCAGTTACGGGGACAGGACCCTCTACGAGCAGTACTTC.

The chain carries TRBV6-5 and TRBJ1-6; 9 bases match TRBD1. From germline, CDR1 is MNHEY and CDR2 SVGAGI. The CDR3 is 15 residues long. Germline trimming cut 0 bases from V and 8 bases from J; bases unmatched to any gene: 2. The CDR3 DNA reads TGTGCCAGCAGTTACTCGAGGACAGGGGATTCACCCCTCCACTTT. It is translated as CASSYSRTGDSPLHF.

J is TRBJ2-7 and V is TRBV6-5, with D possibly being TRBD2 (6 bases). CDR1 MNHEY and CDR2 SVGAGI come from the germline V gene. V was pared by 6 bases and J by 3 bases, with 18 bases between. The CDR3 spans 15 residues. The CDR3 DNA follows: TGTGCCAGCAGCCTCACCTGGGGGGAAGGCTACGAGCAGTACTTC. Its translation: CASSLTWGEGYEQYF.

The chain uses TRBV28 and TRBJ1-2; a weak D match, TRBD1 (6 bases). V lost 3 bases, J lost 2 bases, and 16 bases lay in between. The germline V gene has CDR1 MDHEN and CDR2 SYDVKM. The CDR3 consists of 16 residues. The CDR3 region is CASSLGPLTGNYGYTF. The CDR3 nucleotides are TGTGCCAGCAGTTTGGGCCCCTTGACAGGCAACTATGGCTACACCTTC.